One sample yielded the 15 T cell receptor beta chains listed below, sequenced in a study of identical twins. TCRdb fed the 5' RACE reads into MiXCR, producing one record per CDR3 protein. The data hold nearly 250,000 distinct CDR3 sequences, with 5.5% to 7% observed a single time. A further study also used this sample, focusing on yellow fever vaccine responses in identical twins.

The specimen sequenced was memory (CD45RO+) T cells sorted from blood. The receptors come from a woman aged 18-30 years in good health.

This clonotype has a count of ten or more. The J gene is TRBJ2-3, the V gene TRBV7-9; 9 bases are a match to TRBD2. In germline, CDR1 is SEHNR, CDR2 FQNEAQ (reference sequence). V was clipped by 2 bases and J by 7 bases; unmatched bases: 10. The CDR3 extends over 16 amino acids. The CDR3 DNA is TGTGCCAGCAGCTTACCCGGACTAGCGAAGGGCAATACGCAGTATTTT. Translating it yields CASSLPGLAKGNTQYF.

V is TRBV5-5 and J is TRBJ2-1, with 9 positions matching TRBD1. The germline V gene encodes CDR1 SGHKS and CDR2 YYEKEE (reference sequence). With 3 bases clipped from V and 6 bases from J, the junction kept 4 bases outside the gene matches. CDR3 size: 14 residues. DNA for the CDR3: TGTGCCAGCAGCTGGGGACAGGGTGGCAATGAGCAGTTCTTC. It codes for CASSWGQGGNEQFF.

This chain connects TRBV6-1 to TRBJ2-5; 9 positions match TRBD2. CDR1 is MNHNS, CDR2 SASEGT, per germline. CDR3 length: 15 amino acids. The V segment lost 1 base and the J segment 5 bases; nucleotides outside the gene matches: 5. The CDR3 DNA follows: TGTGCCAGCAGTGAAGGTGGCGGGGGGGCGGAGACCCAGTACTTC. It codes for CASSEGGGGAETQYF.

The chain joins TRBV5-6 to TRBJ1-2; 7 bases line up with TRBD1. V lost 1 base, J lost 2 bases, and 8 bases stayed unmatched. This CDR3 comprises 16 residues. The germline gives CDR1 SGHDT, CDR2 YYEEEE. CDR3 sequence (DNA): TGTGCCAGCAGCTTGTTCCCACCACAGGGGAACTATGGCTACACCTTC. This translates into CASSLFPPQGNYGYTF.

This rearrangement joins TRBV5-1 to TRBJ1-2, with D perhaps matching TRBD1 (5 bases). Germline V gene lookup returns CDR1 SGHRS and CDR2 YFSETQ. This CDR3 region has 14 residues. V was cut by 7 bases and J by 4 bases, with 17 bases left in between. The CDR3 region has the DNA TGCGCCAGCGCCGAAGGGGTCGTATCCTATGGCTACACCTTC. Amino acid sequence: CASAEGVVSYGYTF.

Here the CDR3 DNA reads TGTGCCAGCTCACCACCGACGGGGGGGTCTGATACGCAGTATTTT. Its protein is CASSPPTGGSDTQYF. The J gene is TRBJ2-3, the V gene TRBV18; the match to TRBD2 covers 8 bases. This CDR3 spans 15 amino acids. Unmatched junction bases numbered 5, after V lost 0 bases and J lost 6 bases. Germline-derived CDR1 and CDR2 are KGHSH and LQKENI.

This clonotype was seen at least ten times. The V and J genes are TRBV12-3 or TRBV12-4 and TRBJ2-6; the D is unclear. The ends were cut back, 6 bases at V and 3 bases at J, with 6 bases in the middle. The CDR3 consists of 13 residues. CDR3 nucleotides: TGTGCCAGCAGAAGTTTTGGGGCCAACGTCCTGACTTTC. This sequence encodes CASRSFGANVLTF.

This clonotype was counted at least ten times. The chain carries TRBV5-1 and TRBJ2-1; 12 nucleotides line up with TRBD1. The germline gives CDR1 SGHRS, CDR2 YFSETQ. This CDR3 has 15 residues. The J segment lost 6 bases and the V segment lost 5 bases, leaving 6 bases of the junction unmatched. CDR3 region: CASRTGTGGRNEQFF. As DNA, the CDR3 is TGCGCCAGCAGAACCGGGACAGGGGGCCGCAATGAGCAGTTCTTC.

This clonotype showed up just a few times. V is TRBV7-6 and J is TRBJ2-5, with TRBD2 matching over 9 bases. Germline-derived CDR1 and CDR2 are SGHVS and FNYEAQ. This CDR3 comprises 13 residues. V was pared by 4 bases and J by 4 bases, with 1 base of the junction left unmatched. The CDR3 here is CASSSAGGETQYF. For the CDR3, the DNA is TGTGCCAGCAGCTCAGCGGGGGGAGAGACCCAGTACTTC.

This clonotype has a handful of counts. The chain employs TRBV2 and TRBJ2-1, with 7 positions matching TRBD2. The V segment lost 6 bases and the J segment 3 bases; nucleotides outside the gene matches: 2. Germline V CDR1 and CDR2: SNHLY, FYNNEI. The CDR3 extends over 13 amino acids. CDR3 sequence (DNA): TGTGCCAGCAGCGGGGGGAACTACAATGAGCAGTTCTTC. Protein product: CASSGGNYNEQFF.

The V call is TRBV28, the J call TRBJ2-7; D is unclear. The CDR3 is made up of 12 amino acids. Germline-derived CDR1 and CDR2 are MDHEN and SYDVKM. Deletions cut 6 bases from V and 4 bases from J, with 10 bases between. The CDR3 spells CASSSGLYEQYV. CDR3 in DNA: TGTGCCAGCAGCTCCGGGCTATACGAGCAGTACGTC.

This chain uses TRBV27 with TRBJ2-5; TRBD2 matches at 9 bases. V dropped 3 bases and J dropped 1; count of bases not matched to a gene: 3. This CDR3 contains 15 residues. Germline CDR1 reads MNHEY; CDR2 reads SMNVEV (reference sequence). CDR3 bases: TGTGCCAGCAGTTTCATAGCGGGAGTCCAAGAGACCCAGTACTTC. This codes for CASSFIAGVQETQYF.

This clonotype appeared many times. The V gene is TRBV6-5, the J gene TRBJ2-1, with 10 bases fitting TRBD2. CDR1 is MNHEY, CDR2 SVGAGI, per germline. The CDR3 is 15 amino acids. V was pared by 0 bases and J by 10 bases, with 6 bases of the junction left unmatched. CDR3 region: CASSYSRLAGAEQFF. In nucleotides, the CDR3 is TGTGCCAGCAGTTACTCGAGGCTAGCGGGGGCAGAGCAGTTCTTC.

This clonotype was seen a few times. CDR3 in amino acids: CASSHSGSFYEQYF. In DNA, the CDR3 is TGTGCCAGCAGCCATAGCGGGAGTTTTTACGAGCAGTACTTC. V and J are TRBV7-9 and TRBJ2-7; TRBD2 agrees at 9 bases. From germline, CDR1 is SEHNR and CDR2 FQNEAQ (reference sequence). The CDR3 extends over 14 amino acids. The trim removed 5 bases at V and 4 bases at J, leaving 6 bases unmatched.

This clonotype was seen at least ten times. The V gene is TRBV2, the J gene TRBJ1-5; TRBD1 aligns across 9 bases. V shed 6 bases, J shed 3 bases, and the junction held 3 bases outside the gene matches. The length of the CDR3 is 14 residues. Looked up from germline, CDR1 is SNHLY and CDR2 is FYNNEI. The chain's CDR3 is CASRGQGNNQPQHF. The CDR3 DNA is TGTGCCAGCAGGGGACAGGGTAACAATCAGCCCCAGCATTTT.